The rows below give T cell receptor beta chains drawn from one sample of a study of blood T cell repertoires in COVID-19. Using immunoSEQ multiplex PCR, the repertoire was profiled, and TCRdb retains in-frame clones only, with some absent. In the table there are approximately 100,000 clones, roughly 80% of which are singletons. The sequenced sample consisted of peripheral blood. These receptors came from a woman aged 60-70 years with acute or convalescent COVID-19. CDR3s include the opening cysteine and the closing phenylalanine or tryptophan. A D gene is named only where the DNA matches it firmly. Some rows mark clone size as missing; the rest say once, few, many or name a class of expanded clone.

V: TRBV30; D: -; size: -; J: TRBJ1-1; CDR3: CAAGALGTEAFF; DNA: TGTGCCGCGGGGGCCCTGGGCACTGAAGCTTTCTTT
V: TRBV20-1; D: -; size: -; J: TRBJ1-6; CDR3: CSATGDSPLHF; DNA: TGCAGTGCTACAGGGGATTCACCCCTCCACTTT
V: TRBV5-8; D: -; size: -; J: TRBJ1-3; CDR3: CASSFRRGSGNTIYF; DNA: TGTGCCAGCAGCTTTAGGAGAGGCTCTGGAAACACCATATATTTT
V: TRBV7-9; D: -; size: -; J: TRBJ2-7; CDR3: CASSETPEGYEQYF; DNA: TGTGCCAGCAGCGAGACTCCCGAGGGCTACGAGCAGTACTTC
V: TRBV7-2; D: -; size: -; J: TRBJ2-5; CDR3: CASSPGETQYF; DNA: TGTGCCAGCAGCCCCGGGGAGACCCAGTACTTC
V: TRBV27; D: TRBD1; size: few; J: TRBJ1-2; CDR3: CASSLRGTGVNNYGYTF; DNA: TGTGCCAGCAGTTTAAGGGGCACAGGGGTGAATAACTATGGCTACACCTTC
V: TRBV11-2; D: -; size: -; J: TRBJ2-7; CDR3: CASSAQWGGPYEQYF; DNA: TGTGCCAGCAGCGCCCAGTGGGGGGGGCCCTACGAGCAGTACTTC
V: TRBV4-1; D: -; size: -; J: TRBJ1-5; CDR3: CASSQAQGFGNQPQHF; DNA: TGCGCCAGCAGCCAAGCCCAGGGGTTTGGCAATCAGCCCCAGCATTTT
V: TRBV2; D: TRBD1; size: -; J: TRBJ2-5; CDR3: CASSGQGGQTQYF; DNA: TGTGCCAGCAGTGGACAGGGGGGGCAGACCCAGTACTTC
V: TRBV19; D: TRBD2; size: -; J: TRBJ2-1; CDR3: CASSIRSLAENEQFF; DNA: TGTGCCAGTAGTATTAGGTCGCTAGCGGAAAATGAGCAGTTCTTC
V: TRBV18; D: TRBD2; size: -; J: TRBJ2-3; CDR3: CASSHGRAREDTQYF; DNA: TGTGCCAGCTCGCATGGGAGGGCCCGGGAAGATACGCAGTATTTT
V: TRBV9; D: -; size: -; J: TRBJ1-1; CDR3: CASSVDMNTEAFF; DNA: TGTGCCAGCAGCGTAGATATGAACACTGAAGCTTTCTTT
V: TRBV19; D: TRBD1; size: -; J: TRBJ1-4; CDR3: CASSSLRDSNEKLFF; DNA: TGTGCCAGTAGTAGCCTCCGGGACAGTAATGAAAAACTGTTTTTT
V: TRBV7-8; D: -; size: once; J: TRBJ1-3; CDR3: CASSLALSSGNTIYF; DNA: TGTGCCAGCAGCTTAGCTCTAAGCTCTGGAAACACCATATATTTT
V: TRBV5-4; D: -; size: -; J: TRBJ1-2; CDR3: CASSSPLGPRGGYTF; DNA: TGTGCCAGCAGCTCGCCCTTAGGTCCAAGAGGGGGCTACACCTTC
V: TRBV7-8; D: -; size: -; J: TRBJ2-7; CDR3: CASSFNGQPGDEQYF; DNA: TGTGCCAGCAGCTTTAACGGACAGCCTGGGGACGAGCAGTACTTC
V: TRBV9; D: -; size: -; J: TRBJ2-7; CDR3: CASSVWAATYEQYF; DNA: TGTGCCAGCAGCGTATGGGCAGCAACCTACGAGCAGTACTTC
V: TRBV27; D: -; size: -; J: TRBJ1-6; CDR3: CASSLDFGQPLHF; DNA: TGTGCCAGCAGCCTTGATTTTGGACAACCCCTCCACTTT
V: TRBV5-6; D: -; size: -; J: TRBJ2-7; CDR3: CASSKMNRNYEQYF; DNA: TGTGCCAGCAGCAAAATGAACAGGAACTACGAGCAGTACTTC
V: TRBV7-3; D: -; size: -; J: TRBJ2-2; CDR3: CASSLQAASNTGELFF; DNA: TGTGCCAGCAGCCTACAGGCAGCCTCGAACACCGGGGAGCTGTTTTTT
V: TRBV7-9; D: TRBD2; size: -; J: TRBJ2-1; CDR3: CASSFRAGTSGNEQFF; DNA: TGTGCCAGCAGCTTTAGGGCGGGGACTAGCGGCAATGAGCAGTTCTTC
V: TRBV2; D: TRBD2; size: -; J: TRBJ2-3; CDR3: CASRYSGAGTDTQYF; DNA: TGTGCCAGCAGGTATAGCGGGGCTGGCACAGATACGCAGTATTTT
V: TRBV7-2; D: TRBD1; size: -; J: TRBJ2-3; CDR3: CASRDLTGQYTDTQYF; DNA: TGTGCCAGCAGGGATTTAACGGGACAGTACACAGATACGCAGTATTTT
V: TRBV15; D: TRBD1; size: -; J: TRBJ1-1; CDR3: CATSRQDRGAFF; DNA: TGTGCCACCAGCCGCCAGGACAGGGGTGCTTTCTTT